The 25 T cell receptor beta chains in this list originate from one sample, sequenced in a study of early T cells in non-severe SARS-CoV-2 infection. One entry per CDR3 protein, called by TCRdb with MiXCR from the 5' RACE reads. Seen here are approximately 100,000 distinct CDR3 sequences, roughly 15% observed once, and the top ten hold 1.3%. The sequencing input was whole blood. The receptors were gathered from an adult who was a healthcare worker with PCR-confirmed SARS-CoV-2 infection or an uninfected control (not recorded which).

The chain recombines TRBV30 with TRBJ2-1; D gene ambiguous. Per the germline V gene, CDR1 is GTSNPN and CDR2 is SVGIG (reference sequence). Trimming removed 1 base at V and 7 bases at J, with 11 bases between. This CDR3 contains 13 residues. The CDR3 is CAWSDSPANEQFF. The CDR3 DNA reads as TGTGCCTGGAGTGACTCCCCTGCTAATGAGCAGTTCTTC.

The V call is TRBV13, the J call TRBJ2-4, with a tentative D call TRBD2 (6 bases). There are 17 residues in the CDR3. Germline CDR1 PRHDT, CDR2 FYEKMQ (reference sequence). V was clipped by 4 bases and J by 8 bases, with 24 bases between them. CDR3 loop: CASSSPWNGRGSYIQYF. Here the CDR3 DNA reads TGTGCCAGCAGCTCCCCCTGGAATGGTCGGGGGAGTTACATTCAGTACTTC.

V gene TRBV15 combines with J gene TRBJ2-1; no definite D call. V gave up 0 bases and J gave up 10 bases, with 16 bases separating them. The germline V gene encodes CDR1 LNHNV and CDR2 YYDKDF (reference sequence). This CDR3 contains 15 residues. CDR3 protein: CATSRDLLNTREQFF. The CDR3 bases are TGTGCCACCAGCAGAGATCTCTTAAATACCAGGGAGCAGTTCTTC.

This clonotype occurred a few times. This chain uses TRBV12-3 or TRBV12-4 with TRBJ1-5; 7 positions agree with TRBD1. The CDR3 runs 15 residues. With V trimmed by 6 bases and J by 2 bases, 7 bases remained unmatched. The CDR3 region has the DNA TGTGCCAGCAGCCAAGGGGGCAAGGGCAATCAGCCCCAGCATTTT. Its protein is CASSQGGKGNQPQHF.

The chain carries TRBV30 and TRBJ2-1, with a possible D match to TRBD2 (5 bases). V was clipped by 5 bases and J by 4 bases, with 9 bases between them. The CDR3 is 12 residues long. Germline loops: CDR1 GTSNPN, CDR2 SVGIG (reference sequence). The CDR3 DNA is TGTGCCTGGGCGGGCTCTTACAATGAGCAGTTCTTC. It specifies CAWAGSYNEQFF.

This sequence joins TRBV12-5 and TRBJ1-4; tentative D call: TRBD1 (6 bases). CDR1 is LGHNT and CDR2 is FRNRAP in the germline V gene. There are 12 residues in the CDR3. CDR3 region: CVPSGALGKLFF. The CDR3 DNA sequence: TGTGTGCCCTCGGGGGCCCTAGGAAAACTGTTTTTT.

This chain connects TRBV7-2 to TRBJ1-4; D might be TRBD1 (5 bases). V lost 3 bases to trimming and J lost 0 bases, with 17 bases between them. This CDR3 has 18 amino acids. In germline, CDR1 is SGHTA, CDR2 FQGNSA. The CDR3 loop reads CASSLEFLGVATNEKLFF. In DNA form, the CDR3 reads TGTGCCAGCAGCTTGGAATTTTTGGGGGTTGCAACTAATGAAAAACTGTTTTTT. The variable domain in full, with the rest retrieved from reference TRBV7-2 and TRBJ1-4, is GAGVSQSPSNKVTEKGKDVELRCDPISGHTALYWYRQSLGQGLEFLIYFQGNSAPDKSGLPSDRFSAERTGGSVSTLTIQRTQQEDSAVYLCASSLEFLGVATNEKLFFGSGTQLSVL.

This clonotype was seen a few times. V and J are TRBV25-1 and TRBJ2-7, with 8 bases matching TRBD2. The CDR3 sequence is 14 residues long. Trimming at V came to 3 bases and at J to 5 bases, leaving 6 bases not matched to a gene. Germline values: CDR1 MGHDK, CDR2 SYGVNS. The CDR3 nucleotides read TGTGCCAGCAGTGAGGGACTAGTCACGAACGAGCAGTACTTC. Its translation is CASSEGLVTNEQYF.

This clonotype came up many times. The chain uses TRBV7-9 and TRBJ1-4; D unresolved. Trimming stripped 3 bases from V and 3 bases from J, with 2 bases between. Germline V lookup: CDR1 SEHNR, CDR2 FQNEAQ (reference sequence). The CDR3 covers 12 residues. The CDR3 region is CASSFPNEKLFF. In nucleotides, the CDR3 is TGTGCCAGCAGCTTTCCTAATGAAAAACTGTTTTTT.

On this clonotype: A read error may account for a junction end that differs from germline. The rearrangement joins TRBV27 to TRBJ1-1, with D perhaps matching TRBD1 (6 bases). CDR1 and CDR2 (germline): MNHEY, SMNVEV (reference sequence). The length of the CDR3 is 18 residues. DNA for the CDR3: TGTGCCAGCAGTTCCCGAAAAGGCCTCTCCCTAGGGGGGACTGAAGTTTTCTTT. It encodes CASSSRKGLSLGGTEVFF.

The chain recombines TRBV20-1 with TRBJ1-1; D is perhaps TRBD1 (5 bases). The CDR3 loop spans 13 amino acids. V lost 0 bases and J lost 5, with 10 bases in between. In germline, CDR1 is DFQATT, CDR2 SNEGSKA (reference sequence). The CDR3 nucleotides are TGCAGTGCTAGAGAGGGGGGATGGACTGAAGCTTTCTTT. It yields the protein CSAREGGWTEAFF.

This clonotype was detected a few times. This chain uses TRBV4-2 with TRBJ2-7, with TRBD2 matching over 8 bases. J was trimmed by 3 bases and V by 0 bases; bases with no gene match: 4. CDR1 is LGHNA, CDR2 YNFKEQ, per germline. The CDR3 runs 15 residues. In DNA form, the CDR3 reads TGTGCCAGCAGCCAAGAGACTAGCGCATACTACGAGCAGTACTTC. It translates to CASSQETSAYYEQYF.

This chain connects TRBV12-3 or TRBV12-4 to TRBJ2-2; tentative D call: TRBD1 (6 bases). This CDR3 contains 14 residues. V lost 5 bases and J lost 4, with 11 bases in between. DNA for the CDR3: TGTGCCAGCAGTGTACAGGGCACCACCGGGGAGCTGTTTTTT. Translation gives CASSVQGTTGELFF.

This chain links TRBV28 with TRBJ2-1; D is undetermined. CDR1 is MDHEN and CDR2 is SYDVKM in the germline V gene. Deletions cut 5 bases from V and 3 bases from J, with 14 bases between. This CDR3 region has 15 residues. This CDR3 reads CASSGLGPFYNEQFF. CDR3 sequence (DNA): TGTGCCAGCAGTGGGCTAGGTCCTTTCTACAATGAGCAGTTCTTC.

This clonotype turned up a few times. V and J are TRBV11-2 and TRBJ2-7; 7 bases agree with TRBD1. Per the germline V gene, CDR1 is SGHAT and CDR2 is FQNNGV. V lost 2 bases to trimming and J lost 5 bases; unmatched junction nucleotides: 6. CDR3 length equals 14 residues. CDR3 amino acids: CASSLKRGLNEQYF. For the CDR3, the DNA is TGTGCCAGCAGCTTAAAAAGGGGGCTAAACGAGCAGTACTTC.

This clonotype was seen ten or more times. The V and J genes are TRBV6-5 and TRBJ2-7; possible D gene TRBD2, 5 bases. This CDR3 has 14 residues. Looked up from germline, CDR1 is MNHEY and CDR2 is SVGAGI. With 7 bases removed from V and 0 bases from J, the gap between germline ends came to 13 bases. The CDR3 coding sequence is TGTGCCAGCACCCAAACTGGGAGCTCCTACGAGCAGTACTTC. Translating it yields CASTQTGSSYEQYF.

The rearrangement links TRBV28 to TRBJ2-1; 9 nucleotides line up with TRBD2. V shed 5 bases and J 1 base; nucleotides not matched to a gene: 3. The CDR3 runs to 15 residues. Germline V gene data show CDR1 as MDHEN and CDR2 as SYDVKM. CDR3 nucleotide sequence: TGTGCCAGCAGTACGACTAGCGGATCCTACAATGAGCAGTTCTTC. It yields the protein CASSTTSGSYNEQFF.

The chain couples TRBV28 to TRBJ2-7, with D unclear. The CDR3 totals 14 residues. Germline CDR1 MDHEN, CDR2 SYDVKM. V shed 2 bases and J shed 2 bases, with 10 bases lying between them. CDR3: CASSLGGRTYEQYF. The CDR3 nucleotides read TGTGCCAGCAGTTTAGGTGGAAGGACCTACGAGCAGTACTTC.

The table lists this clonotype with many counts. The V and J genes are TRBV28 and TRBJ2-1; TRBD2 aligns across 12 bases. Germline V CDR1 and CDR2: MDHEN, SYDVKM. The CDR3 runs 16 residues. The trim removed 6 bases at V and 7 bases at J, leaving 10 bases unmatched. The CDR3 region is CASSRPWTSGVNEQFF. CDR3 DNA: TGTGCCAGCAGCCGACCCTGGACTAGCGGGGTTAATGAGCAGTTCTTC. Full variable domain (missing parts from reference TRBV28 and TRBJ2-1): DVKVTQSSRYLVKRTGEKVFLECVQDMDHENMFWYRQDPGLGLRLIYFSYDVKMKEKGDIPEGYSVSREKKERFSLILESASTNQTSMYLCASSRPWTSGVNEQFFGPGTRLTVL.

Here the CDR3 reads CASRHPKDSPGQFF. The CDR3 nucleotides are TGTGCCAGCAGGCACCCTAAGGACTCTCCTGGGCAGTTCTTC. This rearrangement joins TRBV27 to TRBJ2-1; possibly TRBD2 for D (5 bases). Trimming shortened V by 6 bases and J by 12 bases, and 21 bases separated the two germline ends. This CDR3 has 14 residues. From germline, CDR1 is MNHEY and CDR2 SMNVEV (reference sequence).

The CDR3 DNA reads TGCAGCTTAAGCGGGGGAGGAGCAGATACGCAGTATTTT. It is translated as CSLSGGGADTQYF. The V and J genes are TRBV29-1 and TRBJ2-3; 8 bases match TRBD2. Germline V CDR1 and CDR2: SQVTM, ANQGSEA. V lost 8 bases to trimming and J lost 4 bases; unmatched junction nucleotides: 8. The CDR3 loop spans 13 amino acids.

This rearrangement joins TRBV18 to TRBJ2-7; the match to TRBD1 covers 7 bases. Losses at the gene ends were 4 bases for V and 0 bases for J; bases not matched to a gene: 6. The CDR3 spans 15 residues. The germline CDR1 and CDR2 sequences are KGHSH and LQKENI. The CDR3 here is CASSQQTGPSYEQYF. The CDR3 bases are TGTGCCAGCTCACAACAGACAGGGCCCTCCTACGAGCAGTACTTC.

V and J are TRBV2 and TRBJ2-5, with D unclear. Germline V gene sequence: CDR1 SNHLY, CDR2 FYNNEI. The CDR3 loop spans 14 amino acids. The V end was cut by 5 bases, the J end by 5 bases, with 15 bases between. CDR3: CASSKESARETQYF. The CDR3, as DNA: TGTGCCAGCAGTAAGGAGTCGGCCCGGGAGACCCAGTACTTC.

Only a few counts were recorded for this clonotype. CDR3 in DNA: TGTGCCAGCAGCCAAGATGGGGGGGATTCACCCCTCCACTTT. It yields the protein CASSQDGGDSPLHF. The V and J genes are TRBV4-2 and TRBJ1-6; D perhaps matches TRBD1 (5 bases). V was clipped by 0 bases and J by 8 bases, with 8 bases between them. The CDR3 runs 14 residues. The germline gives CDR1 LGHNA, CDR2 YNFKEQ.

Note on this clonotype: One end of the junction varies from germline; a read error may be responsible. V usage is TRBV29-1 and J usage is TRBJ2-1; tentative D call: TRBD2 (6 bases). The CDR3 spans 13 residues. The germline V gene has CDR1 SQVTM and CDR2 ANQGSEA. CDR3 in amino acids: CSVPRLGMNEQLF. The CDR3, as DNA: TGCAGCGTTCCTAGACTAGGCATGAATGAGCAGCTCTTC.